This TCR beta chain appears in the sequencing data of a study of T cell responses to AZD1222 COVID-19 vaccine. The study's findings and limits: Most donors were white British and more were female, and clonal diversity was possibly underestimated. Sampling captured repertoires only after the peak T cell response.

Details on this clone: The antigen is unknown.

This CDR3 comprises 12 residues. Trimming cost V 3 bases and J 6 bases, with 8 bases left between them. CDR1 MNHNS and CDR2 SASEGT come from the germline V gene. Libraries were prepared by immunoSEQ multiplex PCR; TCRdb keeps only in-frame clonotypes and omits some of them. The sample has 74,000 or so clones; roughly 85% are singletons. The chain carries TRBV6-1 and TRBJ1-1; the D is unclear. Sample: peripheral blood, taken on day 0 of AZD1222 vaccination. The receptor's source is an adult in good health. CDR3 sequence: CASSDTRAEAFF. CDR3 bases: TGTGCCAGCAGTGACACTCGAGCTGAAGCTTTCTTT.